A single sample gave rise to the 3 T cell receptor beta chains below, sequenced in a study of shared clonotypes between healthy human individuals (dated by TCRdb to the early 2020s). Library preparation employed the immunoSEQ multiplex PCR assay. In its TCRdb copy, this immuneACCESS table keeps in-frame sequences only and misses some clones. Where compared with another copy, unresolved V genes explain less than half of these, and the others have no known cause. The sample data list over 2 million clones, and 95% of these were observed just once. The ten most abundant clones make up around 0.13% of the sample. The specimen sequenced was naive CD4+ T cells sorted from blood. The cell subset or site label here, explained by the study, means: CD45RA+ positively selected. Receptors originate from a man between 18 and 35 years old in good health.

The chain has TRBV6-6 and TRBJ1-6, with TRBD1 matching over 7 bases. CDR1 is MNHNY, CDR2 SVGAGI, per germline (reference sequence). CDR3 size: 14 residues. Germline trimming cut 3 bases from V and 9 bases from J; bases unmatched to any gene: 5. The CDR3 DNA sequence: TGTGCCAGCAGTTATGGGGACAGCCGTTCACCCCTCCACTTT. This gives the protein CASSYGDSRSPLHF.

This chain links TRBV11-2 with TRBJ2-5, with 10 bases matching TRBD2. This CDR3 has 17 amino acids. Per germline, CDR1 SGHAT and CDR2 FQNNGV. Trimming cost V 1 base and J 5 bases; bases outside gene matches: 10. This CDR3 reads CASSLGALAGAEETQYF. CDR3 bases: TGTGCCAGCAGCTTAGGGGCCCTAGCGGGGGCGGAGGAGACCCAGTACTTC.

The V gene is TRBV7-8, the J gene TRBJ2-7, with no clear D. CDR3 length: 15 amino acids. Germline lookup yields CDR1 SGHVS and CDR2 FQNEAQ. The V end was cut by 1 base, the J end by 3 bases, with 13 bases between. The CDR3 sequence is CASSLGAVSYYEQYF. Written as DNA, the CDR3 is TGTGCCAGCAGCTTAGGCGCGGTATCTTACTACGAGCAGTACTTC.